These 20 T cell receptor beta chains came from one sample sequenced in a study of identical twins (dated by TCRdb to the mid-2010s). The library was produced with 5' RACE. The data were produced on an Illumina HiSeq 2000. TCRdb cleaned the public reads at Q25 with fastp, built clones with MiXCR and kept in-frame beta chains. Identical CDR3 proteins give one entry, which carries the most common genes and DNA. Here the sample has about 700,000 distinct CDR3 sequences; roughly 6.2% occur a single time. The ten largest make up around 1.9% of the sample. Sequencing was done on a sample of naive T cells sorted from blood. This specimen's cell subset or site label, interpreted: cells isolated with a human naive T-cell isolation kit. These receptors came from a man between 18 and 35 years old in good health.

This clonotype was observed many times. The chain combines TRBV29-1 with TRBJ2-1; 7 positions agree with TRBD2. Germline V gene sequence: CDR1 SQVTM, CDR2 ANQGSEA. With 3 bases clipped from V and 8 bases from J, the junction kept 13 bases outside the gene matches. This CDR3 region has 15 residues. The CDR3 DNA reads TGCAGCGTTGAGGTTTGGGAGTGGGGGGGGTATGAGCAGTTCTTC. As protein: CSVEVWEWGGYEQFF.

This clonotype was picked up a small number of times. Here the CDR3 reads CSARGLAPFGHEQFF. The CDR3, as DNA: TGCAGTGCTAGAGGACTAGCTCCATTCGGACATGAGCAGTTCTTC. This sequence joins TRBV20-1 and TRBJ2-1, with TRBD2 matching over 7 bases. The germline CDR1 and CDR2 sequences are DFQATT and SNEGSKA (reference sequence). CDR3 size: 15 residues. V dropped 1 base and J dropped 8; count of bases not matched to a gene: 11.

This chain links TRBV6-1 with TRBJ1-1; no clear D gene. CDR1 is MNHNS, CDR2 SASEGT, per germline. V gave up 7 bases and J gave up 2 bases, with 20 bases separating them. There are 16 residues in the CDR3. CDR3 residues: CASTPGRMGSNTEAFF. The DNA of the CDR3 is TGTGCCAGCACTCCTGGACGAATGGGCTCCAACACTGAAGCTTTCTTT.

The chain has TRBV6-2 or TRBV6-3 and TRBJ2-1; D gene unclear. CDR3 length: 14 amino acids. V was trimmed by 6 bases and J by 8 bases, leaving 17 bases between them. Germline lookup yields CDR1 MNHEY and CDR2 SVGEGT. As DNA, the CDR3 is TGTGCCAGCAGCCGCAATCTGGTTTTGCATGAGCAGTTCTTC. As protein: CASSRNLVLHEQFF.

Ten or more counts support this clonotype. The chain recombines TRBV20-1 with TRBJ2-1, with D maybe TRBD2 (5 bases). The length of the CDR3 is 15 residues. V dropped 0 bases and J dropped 0 bases, with 9 bases sitting between them. CDR1 DFQATT and CDR2 SNEGSKA come from the germline V gene (reference sequence). The CDR3 spells CSARDPAVSYNEQFF. The CDR3 coding sequence is TGCAGTGCTAGAGATCCAGCGGTCTCCTACAATGAGCAGTTCTTC.

The V call is TRBV3-1, the J call TRBJ1-2; possible D gene TRBD1, 6 bases. The V end lost 1 base, the J end lost 4 bases, and 13 bases lay between the germline ends. Germline-derived CDR1 and CDR2 are LGHDT and YNNKEL (reference sequence). The CDR3 totals 15 residues. In DNA form, the CDR3 reads TGTGCCAGCAGCCAAGGTACGGGACACATCTATGGCTACACCTTC. Translating it yields CASSQGTGHIYGYTF.

This clonotype was observed a handful of times. The V gene is TRBV7-6, the J gene TRBJ1-1; 7 bases align to TRBD1. Germline V CDR1 and CDR2: SGHVS, FNYEAQ. After removal of 5 bases from V and 3 bases from J, the junction contained 12 bases not matched to a gene. The CDR3 extends over 16 amino acids. CDR3 nucleotide sequence: TGTGCCAGCAGCCCGAGACAGGGCGTGAGAGACACTGAAGCTTTCTTT. This codes for CASSPRQGVRDTEAFF.

This clonotype was observed at least ten times. The chain recombines TRBV7-2 with TRBJ2-2; D is perhaps TRBD1 (6 bases). CDR3 length equals 14 residues. Germline CDR1 reads SGHTA; CDR2 reads FQGNSA. V lost 5 bases and J 1 base, leaving 8 bases between the germline ends. CDR3 in DNA: TGTGCCAGCAGCGGACAGAAGAACACCGGGGAGCTGTTTTTT. As protein: CASSGQKNTGELFF.

This clonotype was observed a handful of times. The chain recombines TRBV18 with TRBJ2-7, with 8 bases lining up with TRBD1. There are 15 residues in the CDR3. The V segment lost 3 bases and the J segment 3 bases; nucleotides outside the gene matches: 7. Germline V gene sequence: CDR1 KGHSH, CDR2 LQKENI. CDR3 sequence (DNA): TGTGCCAGCTCACCCAGACAGGGGTCGGTCTACGAGCAGTACGTC. This sequence encodes CASSPRQGSVYEQYV.

At least ten counts were recorded for this clonotype. A junction end diverges from the germline sequence, so it may reflect a read error. The rearrangement joins TRBV5-1 to TRBJ2-3; no clear D gene. The CDR3 totals 14 residues. CDR1 SGHRS and CDR2 YFSETQ come from the germline V gene. CDR3 loop: CASSLDGGTDTQYF. CDR3 DNA: TGTGCCAGCAGCCTGGACGGAGGCACAGATACGCAGTATTTT.

The rearrangement joins TRBV7-2 to TRBJ2-5; 9 bases agree with TRBD1. The CDR3 is 16 amino acids. Germline CDR1 and CDR2: SGHTA and FQGNSA. V dropped 3 bases and J dropped 4; count of bases not matched to a gene: 9. CDR3 nucleotide sequence: TGTGCCAGCAGCTTCCCCCGGGACAGGGTGGGAGAGACCCAGTACTTC. Encoded protein: CASSFPRDRVGETQYF.

At least ten counts were recorded for this clonotype. The V and J genes are TRBV18 and TRBJ2-5; D might be TRBD2 (5 bases). The CDR3 extends over 13 amino acids. Trimming shortened V by 3 bases and J by 4 bases, and 9 bases separated the two germline ends. Germline values: CDR1 KGHSH, CDR2 LQKENI. The CDR3 region is CASSPLEGETQYF. CDR3 nucleotide sequence: TGTGCCAGCTCACCTCTTGAGGGAGAGACCCAGTACTTC.

This sequence joins TRBV18 and TRBJ2-1; 9 positions match TRBD1. This CDR3 comprises 16 residues. The germline gives CDR1 KGHSH, CDR2 LQKENI. Trimming removed 4 bases from V and 5 bases from J; junction bases left unmatched: 9. CDR3 residues: CASSRPGTGYHNEQFF. DNA of the CDR3: TGTGCCAGCTCACGACCTGGGACAGGGTATCACAATGAGCAGTTCTTC.

This clonotype has a count of ten or more. This chain connects TRBV10-3 to TRBJ1-1, with D perhaps matching TRBD1 (6 bases). Trimming removed 9 bases from V and 3 bases from J, with 14 bases in between. The germline V gene has CDR1 ENHRY and CDR2 SYGVKD. The CDR3 is 13 amino acids. The CDR3 nucleotides read TGTGCCATAAAACAGGGAGGGGACACTGAAGCTTTCTTT. This sequence encodes CAIKQGGDTEAFF.

Many counts were recorded for this clonotype. The chain employs TRBV11-3 and TRBJ1-1, with D possibly being TRBD1 (5 bases). Looked up from germline, CDR1 is SGHNT and CDR2 is YENEEA. V was clipped by 10 bases and J by 4 bases, with 13 bases between them. The CDR3 runs 12 residues. In DNA form, the CDR3 reads TGTGCCACCTTGGGGGAGGGCACTGAAGCTTTCTTT. Encoded protein: CATLGEGTEAFF.

This clonotype was observed at least ten times. The rearrangement links TRBV5-1 to TRBJ1-1, with D possibly TRBD1 on 5 matching bases. Germline V CDR1 and CDR2: SGHRS, YFSETQ. The length of the CDR3 is 14 residues. V lost 4 bases and J lost 6, with 16 bases in between. CDR3 loop: CASSIPKGTPEAFF. As DNA, the CDR3 is TGCGCCAGCAGCATACCAAAGGGGACGCCTGAAGCTTTCTTT.

A remark on this clonotype: This may be a read error: a much more frequent sequence differs by one nucleotide. CDR3 in DNA: TGTGCCAGCAGCCTCACAGGGCTTAGAAATCAGCCCCAGCTTTTT. Its translation is CASSLTGLRNQPQLF. V gene TRBV12-3 or TRBV12-4 combines with J gene TRBJ1-5, with D possibly being TRBD1 (6 bases). The CDR3 is 15 amino acids.

The chain recombines TRBV6-1 with TRBJ2-7; D is perhaps TRBD1 (6 bases). V was shortened by 5 bases and J by 3 bases, with 11 bases between the two germline ends. The germline V gene encodes CDR1 MNHNS and CDR2 SASEGT. This CDR3 spans 13 amino acids. CDR3 DNA: TGTGCCAGCAGTACAGGGTCGGGCTACGAGCAGTACGTC. Its protein is CASSTGSGYEQYV.

Many counts were recorded for this clonotype. The rearrangement joins TRBV20-1 to TRBJ1-1; D not certain. The CDR3 is made up of 14 amino acids. Germline V lookup: CDR1 DFQATT, CDR2 SNEGSKA (reference sequence). V was shortened by 0 bases and J by 2 bases, with 10 bases between the two germline ends. CDR3 sequence: CSARDRWANTEAFF. The CDR3 region has the DNA TGCAGTGCTAGAGATCGGTGGGCAAACACTGAAGCTTTCTTT.

This clonotype was picked up many times. The chain recombines TRBV5-1 with TRBJ2-5; 7 positions match TRBD1. From germline, CDR1 is SGHRS and CDR2 YFSETQ. J lost 4 bases, V lost 4 bases, and 7 bases had no gene match. The CDR3 has 14 amino acids. The DNA for the CDR3 is TGCGCCAGCAGCAACCTGACAGGGAGAGAGACCCAGTACTTC. This sequence encodes CASSNLTGRETQYF.